This entry lists 8 T cell receptor beta chains sequenced from one sample in a study of PD-L1 blockade in urothelial cancer. Data came from immunoSEQ multiplex PCR; TCRdb stores just in-frame clones and leaves some out. The data show approximately 110,000 clones, 70% to 85% seen once. The material was PBMCs, obtained around atezolizumab (anti-PD-L1) treatment. Every receptor here comes from a man aged 50-59 years with urothelial cancer.

The rearrangement links TRBV11-2 to TRBJ1-3, with D possibly TRBD1 on 5 matching bases. CDR3 length: 16 residues. Germline loops: CDR1 SGHAT, CDR2 FQNNGV. Trimming took 4 bases from V and 0 from J, leaving 13 bases between them. CDR3 in amino acids: CASSSTGGSSGNTIYF. The DNA for the CDR3 is TGTGCCAGCAGCTCCACCGGGGGTAGCTCTGGAAACACCATATATTTT.

This clone appeared once. The genes are TRBV11-2 and TRBJ2-1; 8 bases fit TRBD2. Trimming took 5 bases from V and 16 from J; bases not matched to a gene: 16. The CDR3 contains 14 residues. Per germline, CDR1 SGHAT and CDR2 FQNNGV. In DNA form, the CDR3 reads TGTGCCAGCAGCCCCGGACTAGCCCCCTGGAGGCATTTCTTC. Translating gives CASSPGLAPWRHFF.

The chain recombines TRBV5-1 with TRBJ2-7; 8 bases map to TRBD1. Germline CDR1 reads SGHRS; CDR2 reads YFSETQ. V lost 6 bases, J lost 5 bases, and 1 base stayed unmatched. This CDR3 has 11 residues. The CDR3 reads CASNRGDEQYF. CDR3 nucleotides: TGCGCCAGCAACAGGGGGGACGAGCAGTACTTC.

The rearrangement joins TRBV19 to TRBJ2-6; 8 positions agree with TRBD2. The CDR3 runs 17 residues. Trimming at V came to 4 bases and at J to 0 bases, leaving 5 bases not matched to a gene. CDR1 and CDR2 from the germline V gene are LNHDA and SQIVND (reference sequence). The DNA for the CDR3 is TGTGCCAGTAGTAGATATAGCGGGGTCTCTGGGGCCAACGTCCTGACTTTC. Its protein product is CASSRYSGVSGANVLTF.

The rearrangement links TRBV19 to TRBJ2-1, with 8 bases identical to TRBD2. The germline V gene encodes CDR1 LNHDA and CDR2 SQIVND (reference sequence). V trimming: 2 bases; J trimming: 10 bases; junction bases outside the gene matches: 7. The CDR3 is 14 residues long. CDR3 bases: TGTGCCAGTAGTATAACTAGCGGTCCGGGGGAGCAGTTCTTC. Its translation: CASSITSGPGEQFF.

The chain carries TRBV19 and TRBJ2-6, with D possibly being TRBD2 (6 bases). Trimming shortened V by 7 bases and J by 1 base, and 23 bases separated the two germline ends. This CDR3 contains 19 residues. Germline values: CDR1 LNHDA, CDR2 SQIVND (reference sequence). The CDR3 spells CASIGIGRLGGSGANVLTF. The CDR3 DNA sequence: TGTGCCAGTATAGGGATAGGGAGGTTGGGCGGGTCTGGGGCCAACGTCCTGACTTTC.

The chain has TRBV5-1 and TRBJ2-7; 10 positions match TRBD2. Germline V gives CDR1 SGHRS, CDR2 YFSETQ. The CDR3 covers 15 residues. With 4 bases clipped from V and 0 bases from J, the junction kept 4 bases outside the gene matches. The CDR3 region is CASSPSSGSSYEQYF. DNA of the CDR3: TGCGCCAGCAGCCCATCTAGCGGGAGCTCCTACGAGCAGTACTTC.

J is TRBJ2-3 and V is TRBV6-6; 15 bases line up with TRBD2. V shed 6 bases, J shed 3 bases, and the junction held 4 bases outside the gene matches. Germline V gene data show CDR1 as MNHNY and CDR2 as SVGAGI (reference sequence). This CDR3 spans 16 amino acids. The CDR3 nucleotides read TGTGCCAGCAGATCGGGACTAGCGGGAGGAACAGATACGCAGTATTTT. Its translation is CASRSGLAGGTDTQYF.